The 29 T cell receptor beta chains below were found in one sample sequenced in a study of T cell repertoires in cytomegalovirus infection. Antigens for these TCRs are unknown. MiXCR, applied by TCRdb to the reads, yields one record per CDR3 protein. The repertoire holds around 770,000 distinct CDR3 sequences, with under 35% as singletons. The sequencing here drew on cultured CD8+ T cells from PBMCs, taken from culture after CMV antigen stimulation. These receptors were collected from a human donor in good health (CMV status not recorded). Some clones in this sample may be carry-over from other donors' samples.

The chain is built from TRBV27 and TRBJ2-5, with no clear D. V shed 2 bases and J shed 5 bases, with 9 bases lying between them. This CDR3 region has 13 residues. The germline V gene has CDR1 MNHEY and CDR2 SMNVEV (reference sequence). This chain's CDR3 is CASSLTGLETQYF. The CDR3 DNA is TGTGCCAGCAGTTTAACCGGGCTGGAGACCCAGTACTTC.

In this sample, this clonotype turned up many times. V is TRBV7-8 and J is TRBJ2-1; D is possibly TRBD1 (6 bases). V lost 5 bases to trimming and J lost 1 base, with 9 bases between them. Germline assignment: CDR1 SGHVS and CDR2 FQNEAQ. The CDR3 loop spans 14 amino acids. The CDR3: CASSSRGSYNEQFF. The CDR3 region has the DNA TGTGCCAGCAGCAGCAGGGGTTCCTACAATGAGCAGTTCTTC.

The CDR3 reads CASSLVGLADETQYF. As DNA, the CDR3 is TGTGCCAGCAGCTTGGTAGGACTAGCAGATGAGACCCAGTACTTC. V and J are TRBV5-4 and TRBJ2-5; 8 bases agree with TRBD2. CDR1 and CDR2 from the germline V gene are SGHNT and YYREEE (reference sequence). J lost 5 bases, V lost 0 bases, and 6 bases had no gene match. CDR3 length: 15 amino acids.

V usage is TRBV7-9 and J usage is TRBJ2-3; D not certain. V gave up 2 bases and J gave up 5 bases, with 5 bases separating them. This CDR3 has 12 residues. CDR1 is SEHNR and CDR2 is FQNEAQ in the germline V gene (reference sequence). The CDR3 nucleotides are TGTGCCAGCAGCTTAATAAGAGATACGCAGTATTTT. It encodes CASSLIRDTQYF.

The DNA of the CDR3 is TGCAGCGTTGAATCCGCGGGGACTTCGATTAGCACAGATACGCAGTATTTT. Encoded protein: CSVESAGTSISTDTQYF. This chain connects TRBV29-1 to TRBJ2-3, with a weak D call TRBD2 (6 bases). Trimming pared 2 bases from V and 0 bases from J, leaving 18 bases between. The germline gives CDR1 SQVTM, CDR2 ANQGSEA. This CDR3 is built from 17 residues.

The chain has TRBV7-6 and TRBJ1-5; no clear D gene. Germline CDR1 and CDR2: SGHVS and FNYEAQ. The CDR3 has 17 amino acids. Trimming left V 5 bases short and J 1 base short, with 18 bases between. The chain's CDR3 is CASSPYQAGVSNQPQHF. In DNA, the CDR3 is TGTGCCAGCAGCCCCTACCAGGCAGGAGTAAGCAATCAGCCCCAGCATTTT.

This clonotype has at least ten counts. This sequence joins TRBV7-6 and TRBJ2-1; no definite D call. In germline, CDR1 is SGHVS, CDR2 FNYEAQ. The V end lost 2 bases, the J end lost 0 bases, and 8 bases lay between the germline ends. The CDR3 extends over 15 amino acids. The CDR3 DNA is TGTGCCAGCAGCTTATGGACGAGCTCCTACAATGAGCAGTTCTTC. Amino acids: CASSLWTSSYNEQFF.

This clonotype has just a few counts. CDR3 in amino acids: CASSSFGGRGETQYF. CDR3 nucleotide sequence: TGTGCCAGCAGCTCCTTCGGGGGGAGAGGGGAGACCCAGTACTTC. The V call is TRBV7-3, the J call TRBJ2-5; TRBD2 matches 7 bases. The CDR3 has 15 residues. CDR1 is SGHTA and CDR2 is FQGTGA in the germline V gene. The junction had 10 bases not matched to a gene; V was cut back by 4 bases and J by 5 bases.

The CDR3 reads CSATQGTGTEAFF. For the CDR3, the DNA is TGCAGCGCTACACAGGGGACAGGCACTGAAGCTTTCTTT. J is TRBJ1-1 and V is TRBV29-1; 8 nucleotides agree with TRBD1. CDR1 and CDR2 (germline): SQVTM, ANQGSEA. V lost 7 bases and J lost 4; bases outside the gene matches: 8. The CDR3 runs 13 residues.

The gene calls are TRBV7-2 and TRBJ2-5; 10 bases line up with TRBD2. CDR3 length: 15 amino acids. CDR1 is SGHTA and CDR2 is FQGNSA in the germline V gene. The V segment lost 3 bases and the J segment 7 bases; nucleotides outside the gene matches: 8. The CDR3 region has the DNA TGTGCCAGCAGCTTCAGCGGGGGGGTTAGGGGGACCCAGTACTTC. The encoded protein is CASSFSGGVRGTQYF. Full variable domain (outside the CDR3, taken from reference TRBV7-2 and TRBJ2-5): GAGVSQSPSNKVTEKGKDVELRCDPISGHTALYWYRQSLGQGLEFLIYFQGNSAPDKSGLPSDRFSAERTGGSVSTLTIQRTQQEDSAVYLCASSFSGGVRGTQYFGPGTRLLVL.

V and J are TRBV14 and TRBJ2-1; no reliable D call. The germline gives CDR1 SGHDN, CDR2 FVKESK. Trimming cost V 4 bases and J 3 bases, with 7 bases left between them. CDR3 length: 13 amino acids. CDR3 coding DNA: TGTGCCAGCAGCCCCTTTAACTACAATGAGCAGTTCTTC. It is translated as CASSPFNYNEQFF.

CDR3: CSAEGNTGNEQYF. The DNA of the CDR3 is TGCAGTGCCGAGGGGAATACAGGGAACGAGCAGTACTTC. The gene calls are TRBV20-1 and TRBJ2-7, with D possibly matching TRBD1 (6 bases). The CDR3 runs 13 residues. Looked up from germline, CDR1 is DFQATT and CDR2 is SNEGSKA (reference sequence). The V and J ends lost 6 bases and 5 bases respectively, with 17 bases between them.

This clonotype has more than one count but fewer than ten. J is TRBJ2-7 and V is TRBV7-6, with 11 positions matching TRBD2. The CDR3 loop spans 15 amino acids. Losses at the gene ends were 5 bases for V and 4 bases for J; bases not matched to a gene: 7. Germline V CDR1 and CDR2: SGHVS, FNYEAQ. The CDR3 loop is CASSAGTSGQYEQYV. CDR3 in DNA: TGTGCCAGCAGCGCCGGGACTAGCGGTCAATACGAGCAGTACGTC.

This clonotype has only a few counts. The rearrangement joins TRBV27 to TRBJ2-1; a possible D gene is TRBD1 (6 bases). CDR1 MNHEY and CDR2 SMNVEV come from the germline V gene (reference sequence). The CDR3 has 13 residues. Between the trimmed V and J ends, which lost 8 bases and 3 bases, there was a span of 11 bases. The CDR3, as DNA: TGTGCCAGCTCTGACAGGAGCTACAATGAGCAGTTCTTC. Encoded protein: CASSDRSYNEQFF.

This clonotype was counted a few times. This chain uses TRBV6-2 or TRBV6-3 with TRBJ2-6; perhaps TRBD1 as D (5 bases). Germline V lookup: CDR1 MNHEY, CDR2 SVGEGT. The CDR3 runs 15 residues. Trimming pared 2 bases from V and 0 bases from J, leaving 5 bases between. Written as DNA, the CDR3 is TGTGCCAGCAGTTACGACAGCTCTGGGGCCAACGTCCTGACTTTC. This gives the protein CASSYDSSGANVLTF.

The chain employs TRBV5-1 and TRBJ1-6; 7 bases map to TRBD1. The V and J ends lost 1 base and 4 bases, in that order; junction bases with no gene match: 5. The CDR3 runs to 16 residues. Germline values: CDR1 SGHRS, CDR2 YFSETQ. For the CDR3, the DNA is TGCGCCAGCAGCTTGCACAGGGGACCTTATAATTCACCCCTCCACTTT. This encodes CASSLHRGPYNSPLHF.

A few counts support this clonotype. V usage is TRBV7-2 and J usage is TRBJ2-3; TRBD1 agrees at 9 bases. The CDR3 runs 15 residues. J lost 4 bases, V lost 4 bases, and 6 bases had no gene match. CDR1 SGHTA and CDR2 FQGNSA come from the germline V gene. The CDR3 is CASSSTGGKADTQYF. The CDR3 nucleotides are TGTGCCAGCAGCTCCACAGGGGGCAAGGCAGATACGCAGTATTTT.

Turning to this clonotype: Given a much more abundant clone one base away, this may be a read error. J is TRBJ2-1 and V is TRBV7-2; D may match TRBD1 or TRBD2 (5 bases each). This CDR3 spans 14 amino acids. Per germline, CDR1 SGHTA and CDR2 FQGNSA. The V gene lost 1 base and the J gene lost 9 bases, with 13 bases spanning the gap. CDR3 DNA sequence: TGTGCCAGCAGCTTAGAGATGGGGGTGGGTGAGCAGTTCTTC. Translation: CASSLEMGVGEQFF.

V gene TRBV2 combines with J gene TRBJ2-7; D remains unclear. The CDR3 contains 13 residues. Germline V gene data show CDR1 as SNHLY and CDR2 as FYNNEI. V shed 5 bases and J shed 3 bases, with 11 bases lying between them. The CDR3 coding sequence is TGTGCCAGCAGTTCCTCGATGGGCTACGAGCAGTACTTC. Translating it yields CASSSSMGYEQYF.

V and J are TRBV20-1 and TRBJ2-1; TRBD2 might be the D (6 bases). CDR3 length: 15 amino acids. Trimming took 0 bases from V and 0 from J, leaving 9 bases between them. Germline V gene sequence: CDR1 DFQATT, CDR2 SNEGSKA (reference sequence). Written as DNA, the CDR3 is TGCAGTGCTAGAGATGTAGCGGCCTCCTACAATGAGCAGTTCTTC. Residues: CSARDVAASYNEQFF.

V and J are TRBV4-3 and TRBJ1-1; D is unresolved. Deletions cut 8 bases from V and 11 bases from J, with 21 bases between. Germline lookup yields CDR1 LGHNA and CDR2 YSLEER. This CDR3 has 13 amino acids. The CDR3 DNA reads as TGCGCCAGCTCTCTAGGGTCCTACGAGGTGGCTTTCTTT. It specifies CASSLGSYEVAFF.

The chain has TRBV7-6 and TRBJ1-4; a weak D match, TRBD1 (6 bases). The CDR3 loop spans 19 amino acids. The V end lost 3 bases, the J end lost 5 bases, and 25 bases lay between the germline ends. Germline values: CDR1 SGHVS, CDR2 FNYEAQ. The CDR3 nucleotides are TGTGCCAGCAGCTTTAGCGACAGGAGAGCCGGGGAAATAAATGAAAAACTGTTTTTT. This codes for CASSFSDRRAGEINEKLFF.

There are a few counts of this clonotype. The chain uses TRBV6-5 and TRBJ1-3; the match to TRBD1 covers 8 bases. Germline V gene lookup returns CDR1 MNHEY and CDR2 SVGAGI. Unmatched junction bases numbered 7, after V lost 2 bases and J lost 4 bases. This CDR3 has 16 amino acids. DNA for the CDR3: TGTGCCAGCAGTTACGGGCAGGGGGCGAGGGGAAACACCATATATTTT. Protein product: CASSYGQGARGNTIYF.

This clonotype has more than one count but fewer than ten. The rearrangement joins TRBV4-1 to TRBJ1-1; the D is unclear. The ends were cut back, 4 bases at V and 1 base at J, with 13 bases in the middle. From germline, CDR1 is MGHRA and CDR2 YSYEKL. The CDR3 has 15 amino acids. CDR3 sequence reads: CASSLPLGGNTEAFF. The CDR3 DNA is TGCGCCAGCAGCCTCCCCTTAGGAGGGAACACTGAAGCTTTCTTT.

The chain couples TRBV5-4 to TRBJ2-3, with D tentatively TRBD2 (5 bases). The V gene's germline CDR1 is SGHNT and CDR2 YYREEE (reference sequence). This CDR3 has 15 amino acids. Trimming removed 7 bases from V and 1 base from J, with 16 bases in between. The CDR3 region has the DNA TGTGCCAGCTTCAGCGGAGCGGAGGGCACAGATACGCAGTATTTT. Translated: CASFSGAEGTDTQYF.

The V gene is TRBV19, the J gene TRBJ2-5; TRBD1 might be the D (5 bases). The germline V gene encodes CDR1 LNHDA and CDR2 SQIVND (reference sequence). With 7 bases removed from V and 6 bases from J, the gap between germline ends came to 18 bases. The CDR3 has 14 amino acids. CDR3 DNA sequence: TGTGCCAGTAAATCAGGGCTGGCCTCCAAGACCCAGTACTTC. Its protein is CASKSGLASKTQYF.

Many counts were recorded for this clonotype. The chain employs TRBV7-2 and TRBJ2-3; D call uncertain. CDR3 length: 17 amino acids. Trimming stripped 2 bases from V and 2 bases from J, with 17 bases between. The V gene's germline CDR1 is SGHTA and CDR2 FQGNSA. The CDR3 reads CASSLPNRFGVTDTQYF. CDR3 nucleotides: TGTGCCAGCAGCTTACCGAATAGGTTTGGGGTCACAGATACGCAGTATTTT.

The CDR3: CASSLSALNEQYF. DNA of the CDR3: TGTGCCAGCAGTTTATCCGCCCTGAACGAGCAGTACTTC. This chain uses TRBV27 with TRBJ2-7, with D unresolved. Trimming stripped 0 bases from V and 5 bases from J, with 8 bases between. The CDR3 length is 13 residues. CDR1 MNHEY and CDR2 SMNVEV come from the germline V gene (reference sequence).

This clonotype was observed a handful of times. The chain joins TRBV19 to TRBJ1-1, with D possibly being TRBD1 (5 bases). Trimming pared 2 bases from V and 4 bases from J, leaving 17 bases between. The CDR3 runs 16 residues. The germline CDR1 and CDR2 sequences are LNHDA and SQIVND (reference sequence). The CDR3 region has the DNA TGTGCCAGTAGTATATGGGCGGGGGGATGGGGCACTGAAGCTTTCTTT. It is translated as CASSIWAGGWGTEAFF.